This T cell receptor (beta chain) was found in a study of blood T cell repertoires in COVID-19. Background on the study: The analysed material was cDNA or gDNA that came from T cells, B-cell-depleted T cells, or PBMCs.

TCRdb's table, derived via immunoSEQ multiplex PCR, lists solely in-frame clones and lacks some. The table lists 55,000 to 70,000 clones, about four fifths of them singletons. This receptor was taken from a human donor in a cohort sampled during active COVID-19. The source material was peripheral blood.

CDR3 amino acids: CASSLTDRAVYEQYF. The DNA for the CDR3 is TGTGCCAGCAGCTTAACGGACAGGGCTGTCTACGAGCAGTACTTC. The rearrangement uses TRBV11-2 and TRBJ2-7, with 8 bases matching TRBD1. Trimming removed 2 bases from V and 3 bases from J; junction bases left unmatched: 6. In germline, CDR1 is SGHAT, CDR2 FQNNGV. The CDR3 is made up of 15 amino acids.